The 19 T cell receptor beta chains below come from one sample, sequenced in a study of cytomegalovirus exposure and HLA in healthy donors (dated by TCRdb to the late 2010s). Library construction relied on the immunoSEQ multiplex PCR assay. The multiplex PCR relied on a mix of 60 forward primers for TCR Vbeta segments and 13 reverse primers for TCR Jbeta segments. TCRdb holds this immuneACCESS table with in-frame rearrangements only. Some clones are missing; in checked studies, unresolved V genes explain under half, and the rest has no known cause. The sample table contains 100,000 to 150,000 clones; only one count was recorded for 60% to 85% of them. Less than 2% of the sample belongs to the ten largest clones. The source material was PBMCs. The receptor set was obtained from a man between 45 and 60 years old in good health and CMV-seronegative.

The genes are TRBV10-3 and TRBJ2-7; 8 nucleotides match TRBD1. This CDR3 spans 15 amino acids. V gave up 2 bases and J gave up 1 base; unmatched junction bases: 4. Germline CDR1 ENHRY, CDR2 SYGVKD. DNA for the CDR3: TGTGCCATCAGTGAGAGGACAGGGATATCCTACGAGCAGTACTTC. This sequence encodes CAISERTGISYEQYF.

The V call is TRBV7-8, the J call TRBJ2-5; tentatively, D is TRBD1 (6 bases). V lost 5 bases, J lost 7 bases, and 17 bases lay in between. Germline V CDR1 and CDR2: SGHVS, FQNEAQ. The CDR3 has 14 amino acids. The CDR3 sequence: CASSAGTRRGTQYF. The CDR3 bases are TGTGCCAGCAGCGCCGGGACCCGCAGGGGGACCCAGTACTTC.

The chain combines TRBV27 with TRBJ1-4; TRBD1 might be the D (5 bases). The germline gives CDR1 MNHEY, CDR2 SMNVEV (reference sequence). This CDR3 has 13 residues. Trimming stripped 5 bases from V and 11 bases from J, with 15 bases between. In DNA form, the CDR3 reads TGTGCCAGCAGTACAGGTTTTTGGGGCAAACTGTTTTTT. It yields the protein CASSTGFWGKLFF.

This clone was found once. The DNA for the CDR3 is TGTGCCAGCAGACACACAGATACGCAGTATTTT. Translating gives CASRHTDTQYF. J is TRBJ2-3 and V is TRBV7-6; D uncertain. V was shortened by 6 bases and J by 2 bases, with 3 bases between the two germline ends. The CDR3 has 11 residues. Germline V gene sequence: CDR1 SGHVS, CDR2 FNYEAQ.

This chain joins TRBV29-1 and TRBJ1-4; D gene unclear. Germline CDR1 reads SQVTM; CDR2 reads ANQGSEA. This CDR3 comprises 12 residues. Trimming shortened V by 7 bases and J by 2 bases, and 8 bases separated the two germline ends. The CDR3 DNA reads TGCAGCGGAGGAGGGACTAATGAAAAACTGTTTTTT. Residues: CSGGGTNEKLFF.

The genes are TRBV11-3 and TRBJ2-1, with 8 bases identical to TRBD2. Germline V gene lookup returns CDR1 SGHNT and CDR2 YENEEA. V lost 0 bases and J lost 4; bases outside the gene matches: 2. The CDR3 length is 15 residues. Here the CDR3 reads CASSLEAGAYNEQFF. CDR3 nucleotides: TGTGCCAGCAGCTTAGAAGCGGGGGCTTACAATGAGCAGTTCTTC.

V and J are TRBV6-6 and TRBJ2-1; TRBD2 aligns across 9 bases. The ends lost 2 bases at V and 9 bases at J; junction bases unmatched: 8. CDR3 length: 15 amino acids. Germline CDR1 and CDR2: MNHNY and SVGAGI (reference sequence). The CDR3 is CASSYVASGAGEQFF. Here the CDR3 DNA reads TGTGCCAGCAGTTACGTCGCTAGCGGGGCGGGTGAGCAGTTCTTC.

This chain uses TRBV7-9 with TRBJ1-2, with 8 bases fitting TRBD1. The germline gives CDR1 SEHNR, CDR2 FQNEAQ (reference sequence). Unmatched junction bases numbered 7, after V lost 5 bases and J lost 5 bases. CDR3 length equals 14 residues. In DNA form, the CDR3 reads TGTGCCAGCAGCACCGGGACAGGACCGTATGGCTACACCTTC. This sequence encodes CASSTGTGPYGYTF.

The chain links TRBV7-9 to TRBJ1-1; D remains unclear. Germline CDR1 SEHNR, CDR2 FQNEAQ (reference sequence). With 5 bases removed from V and 0 bases from J, the gap between germline ends came to 10 bases. The CDR3 length is 14 residues. The DNA of the CDR3 is TGTGCCAGCAGCCCCGGGTCAGTGAACACTGAAGCTTTCTTT. Protein product: CASSPGSVNTEAFF.

This clone was recorded once. This rearrangement joins TRBV6-5 to TRBJ1-1, with D uncertain. V was shortened by 6 bases and J by 0 bases, with 5 bases between the two germline ends. The CDR3 is made up of 12 amino acids. Germline lookup yields CDR1 MNHEY and CDR2 SVGAGI. The CDR3 loop reads CASRHLNTEAFF. The DNA of the CDR3 is TGTGCCAGCAGACATCTGAACACTGAAGCTTTCTTT.

The chain combines TRBV6-6 with TRBJ1-1, with TRBD1 identical over 8 bases. This CDR3 spans 15 amino acids. From germline, CDR1 is MNHNY and CDR2 SVGAGI (reference sequence). The junction had 6 bases not matched to a gene; V was cut back by 4 bases and J by 2 bases. CDR3 amino acids: CASSFLDRGNTEAFF. For the CDR3, the DNA is TGTGCCAGCAGTTTCCTAGACAGGGGTAACACTGAAGCTTTCTTT.

V is TRBV19 and J is TRBJ1-1; a weak D match, TRBD1 (5 bases). In germline, CDR1 is LNHDA, CDR2 SQIVND (reference sequence). There are 14 residues in the CDR3. The V and J ends lost 3 bases and 1 base respectively, with 9 bases between them. The CDR3: CASSISGQNTEAFF. CDR3 nucleotides: TGTGCCAGTAGTATTTCCGGACAGAACACTGAAGCTTTCTTT.

The rearrangement uses TRBV7-9 and TRBJ1-4; TRBD1 aligns across 12 bases. V shed 6 bases, J shed 3 bases, and the junction held 5 bases outside the gene matches. CDR1 is SEHNR and CDR2 is FQNEAQ in the germline V gene (reference sequence). The CDR3 loop spans 16 amino acids. The CDR3 nucleotides are TGTGCCAGCAGGTTGGGACAGGGGGCAGCTAATGAAAAACTGTTTTTT. The encoded protein is CASRLGQGAANEKLFF.

The genes are TRBV19 and TRBJ2-2; TRBD1 matches 7 bases. V trimming: 6 bases; J trimming: 6 bases; junction bases outside the gene matches: 10. This CDR3 spans 15 amino acids. CDR1 is LNHDA and CDR2 is SQIVND in the germline V gene (reference sequence). CDR3 loop: CASRRDRLSPGELFF. CDR3 nucleotide sequence: TGTGCCAGTAGAAGGGACAGATTATCACCCGGGGAGCTGTTTTTT.

The chain couples TRBV12-2 to TRBJ2-4; the listed D gene, TRBD2, was not tested against the DNA. TRBV12-2 is a pseudogene. The length of the CDR3 is 17 residues. CDR3 in amino acids: CASRLAERDTAKNIQYF. The CDR3 nucleotides read TGTGCAAGTCGCTTAGCGGAGCGGGATACAGCCAAAAACATTCAGTACTTC.

The CDR3 is CASSGGFEQYF. The CDR3 DNA is TGTGCCAGCAGTGGCGGGTTCGAGCAGTACTTC. V and J are TRBV6-5 and TRBJ2-7, with D possibly TRBD2 on 5 matching bases. The germline V gene encodes CDR1 MNHEY and CDR2 SVGAGI. The germline V and J ends were trimmed by 5 bases and 6 bases, with 8 bases remaining between them. The CDR3 contains 11 residues.

V and J are TRBV2 and TRBJ1-3, with TRBD1 identical over 8 bases. Looked up from germline, CDR1 is SNHLY and CDR2 is FYNNEI. The CDR3 is made up of 15 amino acids. V lost 6 bases and J lost 0; bases outside the gene matches: 4. The CDR3 DNA sequence: TGTGCCAGCAGGGGAACAGGGGGCTCTGGAAACACCATATATTTT. Translating gives CASRGTGGSGNTIYF.

This CDR3 is CASSLYLTGGTNEKLFF. The CDR3 DNA follows: TGCGCCAGCAGCCTGTACCTGACAGGCGGAACTAATGAAAAACTGTTTTTT. The V call is TRBV5-1, the J call TRBJ1-4; a weak D match, TRBD1 (6 bases). The V gene lost 4 bases and the J gene lost 1 base, with 17 bases spanning the gap. Germline values: CDR1 SGHRS, CDR2 YFSETQ. There are 17 residues in the CDR3.

This clone has a handful of counts. The chain couples TRBV30 to TRBJ2-7; possible D gene TRBD2, 6 bases. Germline assignment: CDR1 GTSNPN and CDR2 SVGIG (reference sequence). V shed 1 base and J shed 5 bases, with 15 bases lying between them. The CDR3 is 14 residues long. For the CDR3, the DNA is TGTGCCTGGAGTGGGGGTCTAGCGTCACACGAGCAGTACTTC. Translating it yields CAWSGGLASHEQYF.